This T cell receptor (beta chain) was captured by sequencing in a study of read filtering for tumor transcriptome and immune sequencing. This clonotype was observed many times. The library was built from about 370 ng RNA with molecular barcoded adaptors for alpha/delta and beta/gamma chains. TCRdb processed the reads anew with MiXCR; each CDR3 protein has one entry. The sample has tens of thousands of distinct CDR3 sequences, roughly 20% seen once. V dropped 3 bases and J dropped 1 base, with 7 bases sitting between them. CDR1 and CDR2 from the germline V gene are SGHRS and YFSETQ. The CDR3 sequence is 13 residues long.

The V call is TRBV5-1, the J call TRBJ1-1, with no clear D. Sequences were obtained from a population of CD138-negative cells sorted from bone marrow. The clonotype was recovered from a donor aged 40 or over with multiple myeloma. The CDR3: CASSSRRNTEAFF. CDR3 coding DNA: TGCGCCAGCAGCTCGCGGAGGAACACTGAAGCTTTCTTT.